These 30 T cell receptor beta chains came from one sample sequenced in a study of shared clonotypes between healthy human individuals. The method was immunoSEQ multiplex PCR; TCRdb's version includes in-frame clones alone and lacks a portion of them. The sample has approximately 720,000 clones; 90% to 95% are singletons. Naive CD8 cells lacked CD45RO, underwent positive selection for CCR7 and left out terminally differentiated effector memory CD45RA+ cells. Sequencing used naive CD8+ T cells sorted from blood. The receptor set was obtained from a man aged 30-40 years in good health.

The V and J genes are TRBV15 and TRBJ1-5; D gene ambiguous. Germline CDR1 is LNHNV and CDR2 is YYDKDF (reference sequence). The CDR3 is 14 residues long. V lost 3 bases and J lost 1, with 7 bases in between. CDR3 region: CATSSGRSNQPQHF. The DNA of the CDR3 is TGTGCCACCAGCAGTGGACGGAGCAATCAGCCCCAGCATTTT. The variable domain in full, with the rest retrieved from reference TRBV15 and TRBJ1-5, is DAMVIQNPRYQVTQFGKPVTLSCSQTLNHNVMYWYQQKSSQAPKLLFHYYDKDFNNEADTPDNFQSRRPNTSFCFLDIRSPGLGDTAMYLCATSSGRSNQPQHFGDGTRLSIL.

This rearrangement joins TRBV7-9 to TRBJ2-7; D gene ambiguous. CDR3 length: 14 amino acids. V was trimmed by 5 bases and J by 4 bases, leaving 15 bases between them. Germline V lookup: CDR1 SEHNR, CDR2 FQNEAQ (reference sequence). The CDR3 loop reads CASSPTEAVYEQYF. Written as DNA, the CDR3 is TGTGCCAGCAGCCCCACAGAGGCTGTTTACGAGCAGTACTTC.

The rearrangement joins TRBV11-2 to TRBJ1-3; 7 bases line up with TRBD1. The CDR3 spans 15 residues. J gave up 0 bases and V 5 bases, and 4 bases lay outside the gene matches. CDR1 and CDR2 (germline): SGHAT, FQNNGV. The CDR3 DNA sequence: TGTGCCAGCAGCAACAGGGGTCTCTCTGGAAACACCATATATTTT. Its protein product is CASSNRGLSGNTIYF.

The CDR3 spells CASSYGLAGVYEQYF. The CDR3 coding sequence is TGTGCCAGCAGTTATGGGCTAGCGGGAGTGTACGAGCAGTACTTC. This chain connects TRBV28 to TRBJ2-7; 10 bases are a match to TRBD2. This CDR3 is 15 amino acids long. Per the germline V gene, CDR1 is MDHEN and CDR2 is SYDVKM. Trimming at V came to 4 bases and at J to 4 bases, leaving 7 bases not matched to a gene.

This chain joins TRBV7-9 and TRBJ1-1; D is unresolved. Trimming shortened V by 2 bases and J by 0 bases, and 13 bases separated the two germline ends. Germline values: CDR1 SEHNR, CDR2 FQNEAQ (reference sequence). The CDR3 length is 16 residues. CDR3: CASSLIVSPLNTEAFF. DNA of the CDR3: TGTGCCAGCAGCTTAATAGTATCACCCCTGAACACTGAAGCTTTCTTT. Full variable domain (remainder filled in from reference TRBV7-9 and TRBJ1-1): DTGVSQNPRHKITKRGQNVTFRCDPISEHNRLYWYRQTLGQGPEFLTYFQNEAQLEKSRLLSDRFSAERPKGSFSTLEIQRTEQGDSAMYLCASSLIVSPLNTEAFFGQGTRLTVV.

The chain combines TRBV6-6 with TRBJ1-1, with TRBD1 identical over 7 bases. J was trimmed by 4 bases and V by 6 bases; bases with no gene match: 8. This CDR3 has 14 residues. Looked up from germline, CDR1 is MNHNY and CDR2 is SVGAGI (reference sequence). The CDR3 reads CASRTNRGSTEAFF. CDR3 in DNA: TGTGCCAGCAGGACGAACAGGGGAAGCACTGAAGCTTTCTTT.

The J gene is TRBJ2-3, the V gene TRBV9; the D gene is possibly TRBD2 (6 bases). Trimming stripped 3 bases from V and 3 bases from J, with 14 bases between. This CDR3 spans 15 amino acids. The germline gives CDR1 SGDLS, CDR2 YYNGEE. The CDR3 DNA reads TGTGCCAGCAGCGGACACCGAGGGAGGACAGATACGCAGTATTTT. It translates to CASSGHRGRTDTQYF.

J is TRBJ2-1 and V is TRBV27; a weak D match, TRBD1 (6 bases). The CDR3 has 16 residues. V shed 1 base and J shed 6 bases, with 16 bases lying between them. Germline V gene sequence: CDR1 MNHEY, CDR2 SMNVEV (reference sequence). The CDR3 protein is CASSLLGTHLGNEQFF. CDR3 nucleotides: TGTGCCAGCAGTTTATTGGGGACACACCTAGGCAATGAGCAGTTCTTC.

This clone was picked up one time. The V and J genes are TRBV7-9 and TRBJ1-1, with D perhaps matching TRBD1 (5 bases). Germline CDR1 SEHNR, CDR2 FQNEAQ (reference sequence). V dropped 5 bases and J dropped 8 bases, with 15 bases sitting between them. This CDR3 has 13 amino acids. In DNA, the CDR3 is TGTGCCAGCAGCACGACAGTTATTGACGAAGCTTTCTTT. It translates to CASSTTVIDEAFF.

This sequence joins TRBV5-6 and TRBJ1-1; no clear D gene. V was trimmed by 0 bases and J by 2 bases, leaving 8 bases between them. Germline V lookup: CDR1 SGHDT, CDR2 YYEEEE. The CDR3 has 14 amino acids. The CDR3 DNA reads as TGTGCCAGCAGCTTGGAGGTCAGAAACACTGAAGCTTTCTTT. This translates into CASSLEVRNTEAFF.

This clone was seen more than once but under ten times. The V gene is TRBV30, the J gene TRBJ2-2; D is ambiguous. The CDR3 is 12 amino acids. Germline V gene lookup returns CDR1 GTSNPN and CDR2 SVGIG (reference sequence). Trimming shortened V by 4 bases and J by 5 bases, and 8 bases separated the two germline ends. The CDR3 bases are TGTGCCTGGATCGGTCTGACCGGGGAGCTGTTTTTT. Amino acids: CAWIGLTGELFF.

This clone was detected only once. This likely came from a read error, as a far larger clone is one base away. This same CDR3 is encoded by further DNA sequences in the sample. The rearrangement links TRBV28 to TRBJ2-7; D is possibly TRBD2 (6 bases). Germline lookup yields CDR1 MDHEN and CDR2 SYDVKM. The CDR3 covers 12 residues. Trimming left V 6 bases short and J 0 bases short, with 6 bases between. CDR3 in DNA: TGTGCCAGCAGCGGGAGCTCCTACGAGCAGTACTTC. It is translated as CASSGSSYEQYF. Drawing the rest from reference TRBV28 and TRBJ2-7, the complete variable domain is DVKVTQSSRYLVKRTGEKVFLECVQDMDHENMFWYRQDPGLGLRLIYFSYDVKMKEKGDIPEGYSVSREKKERFSLILESASTNQTSMYLCASSGSSYEQYFGPGTRLTVT.

The chain couples TRBV18 to TRBJ2-6; possible D gene TRBD1, 6 bases. This CDR3 is 15 amino acids long. The germline CDR1 and CDR2 sequences are KGHSH and LQKENI. V was cut by 3 bases and J by 0 bases, with 6 bases left in between. The CDR3 DNA reads TGTGCCAGCTCACCGGACAGCTCTGGGGCCAACGTCCTGACTTTC. Amino acid sequence: CASSPDSSGANVLTF.

This clone was observed a single time. The chain couples TRBV28 to TRBJ2-7, with D possibly being TRBD1 or TRBD2 (5 bases each). Between the trimmed V and J ends, which lost 7 bases and 3 bases, there was a span of 16 bases. Germline V gene data show CDR1 as MDHEN and CDR2 as SYDVKM. This CDR3 contains 14 residues. The CDR3 region has the DNA TGTGCCAGCAAGCCGGGACGGCCGTTCTACGAGCAGTACTTC. Protein: CASKPGRPFYEQYF.

This clone was seen only a few times. This CDR3 reads CASSSERGVYEQYF. The CDR3 coding sequence is TGTGCCAGCAGCAGCGAGCGGGGGGTCTACGAGCAGTACTTC. This chain connects TRBV5-5 to TRBJ2-7; 9 bases are shared with TRBD2. The V gene end was trimmed by 4 bases and the J gene end by 3 bases; junction bases not matched to a gene: 5. Germline lookup yields CDR1 SGHKS and CDR2 YYEKEE (reference sequence). There are 14 residues in the CDR3.

The V and J genes are TRBV5-1 and TRBJ2-7, with TRBD1 identical over 8 bases. Trimming at V came to 1 base and at J to 2 bases, leaving 2 bases not matched to a gene. The CDR3 runs to 14 residues. Germline CDR1 reads SGHRS; CDR2 reads YFSETQ. CDR3 region: CASSLTGGTYEQYF. Written as DNA, the CDR3 is TGCGCCAGCAGCTTGACAGGGGGGACCTACGAGCAGTACTTC.

The chain employs TRBV7-9 and TRBJ1-1; the match to TRBD1 covers 7 bases. The CDR3 runs to 13 residues. The germline CDR1 and CDR2 sequences are SEHNR and FQNEAQ (reference sequence). V was pared by 7 bases and J by 10 bases, with 12 bases of the junction left unmatched. The CDR3 coding sequence is TGTGCCAGCACTCCATACCAGGGGGTTGCAGCTTTCTTT. It translates to CASTPYQGVAAFF.

This clone appeared a single time. CDR3 in DNA: TGTGCCAGCAGTGAAGTTTCCGGGACAGGGGCCTACGAGCAGTACTTC. It translates to CASSEVSGTGAYEQYF. This sequence joins TRBV6-1 and TRBJ2-7; 10 bases are a match to TRBD1. This CDR3 region has 16 residues. V dropped 1 base and J dropped 2; count of bases not matched to a gene: 5. Germline CDR1 and CDR2: MNHNS and SASEGT.

The gene calls are TRBV5-1 and TRBJ1-1; 7 nucleotides agree with TRBD1. This CDR3 comprises 15 residues. CDR1 SGHRS and CDR2 YFSETQ come from the germline V gene. The ends lost 1 base at V and 0 bases at J; junction bases unmatched: 3. CDR3: CASSLKTGMNTEAFF. The CDR3 DNA is TGCGCCAGCAGCTTGAAGACAGGGATGAACACTGAAGCTTTCTTT.

The chain is built from TRBV7-9 and TRBJ1-3; the D is unclear. Germline V gene sequence: CDR1 SEHNR, CDR2 FQNEAQ (reference sequence). V was cut by 5 bases and J by 7 bases, with 3 bases left in between. This CDR3 has 10 amino acids. The CDR3 nucleotides read TGTGCCAGCAGCGAGAACACCATATATTTT. Translated: CASSENTIYF.

V and J are TRBV7-9 and TRBJ2-3; no firm D call. Germline V gene lookup returns CDR1 SEHNR and CDR2 FQNEAQ (reference sequence). V lost 1 base to trimming and J lost 1 base, with 9 bases between them. The CDR3 runs 15 residues. The CDR3 region has the DNA TGTGCCAGCAGCTTAGTTGTCAGCGGCACAGATACGCAGTATTTT. This codes for CASSLVVSGTDTQYF. The whole variable domain, remainder taken from reference TRBV7-9 and TRBJ2-3, is DTGVSQNPRHKITKRGQNVTFRCDPISEHNRLYWYRQTLGQGPEFLTYFQNEAQLEKSRLLSDRFSAERPKGSFSTLEIQRTEQGDSAMYLCASSLVVSGTDTQYFGPGTRLTVL.

This chain connects TRBV7-2 to TRBJ2-3; no clear D. V was pared by 1 base and J by 2 bases, with 7 bases between. CDR1 is SGHTA, CDR2 FQGNSA, per germline. The CDR3 has 14 amino acids. CDR3 DNA sequence: TGTGCCAGCAGCTTAGGCGGAAACACAGATACGCAGTATTTT. This gives the protein CASSLGGNTDTQYF.

The V and J genes are TRBV6-5 and TRBJ1-3, with unresolved D. This CDR3 comprises 13 residues. Germline CDR1 and CDR2: MNHEY and SVGAGI. V lost 0 bases, J lost 4 bases, and 4 bases lay in between. As DNA, the CDR3 is TGTGCCAGCAGTTACTCCGACGGAAACACCATATATTTT. This encodes CASSYSDGNTIYF.

J is TRBJ1-4 and V is TRBV5-6; 7 bases line up with TRBD1. Germline loops: CDR1 SGHDT, CDR2 YYEEEE. V trimming: 3 bases; J trimming: 7 bases; junction bases outside the gene matches: 9. This CDR3 is 15 amino acids long. For the CDR3, the DNA is TGTGCCAGCAGCTGGGGGGACAGTTATTCTGAAAAACTGTTTTTT. Protein product: CASSWGDSYSEKLFF.

This chain uses TRBV7-2 with TRBJ2-7, with 9 bases lining up with TRBD1. Germline assignment: CDR1 SGHTA and CDR2 FQGNSA. V shed 5 bases and J 6 bases; nucleotides not matched to a gene: 11. The CDR3 length is 15 residues. The CDR3 DNA sequence: TGTGCCAGCAGCCATGCCGTGGACAGGGGACCCGAGCAGTACTTC. It specifies CASSHAVDRGPEQYF.

The chain couples TRBV27 to TRBJ2-1, with 10 bases fitting TRBD1. CDR1 and CDR2 (germline): MNHEY, SMNVEV (reference sequence). This CDR3 is built from 15 residues. The trim removed 3 bases at V and 5 bases at J, leaving 4 bases unmatched. CDR3 bases: TGTGCCAGCAGTTTCGGGACAGGGGTCGACAATGAGCAGTTCTTC. The encoded protein is CASSFGTGVDNEQFF.

This clone was seen a few times. The chain links TRBV11-2 to TRBJ2-2; the D gene is possibly TRBD1 (5 bases). Trimming removed 3 bases from V and 4 bases from J, with 6 bases in between. The CDR3 totals 13 residues. CDR1 and CDR2 from the germline V gene are SGHAT and FQNNGV. The CDR3 bases are TGTGCCAGCAGCTTCAGGGCCACCGGGGAGCTGTTTTTT. Its protein is CASSFRATGELFF.

The chain combines TRBV19 with TRBJ2-3; no reliable D call. Germline assignment: CDR1 LNHDA and CDR2 SQIVND (reference sequence). This CDR3 region has 15 residues. The V and J ends lost 4 bases and 1 base respectively, with 12 bases between them. CDR3 nucleotides: TGTGCCAGTAGTAACTCCGGCTGGGGCACAGATACGCAGTATTTT. Protein product: CASSNSGWGTDTQYF.

The count of this clone is one. This specimen includes other DNA sequences encoding the same CDR3. V and J are TRBV9 and TRBJ2-5; the match to TRBD1 covers 8 bases. The V and J ends lost 4 bases and 4 bases, in that order; junction bases with no gene match: 6. This CDR3 has 14 residues. Per the germline V gene, CDR1 is SGDLS and CDR2 is YYNGEE. The DNA for the CDR3 is TGTGCCAGCAGCCCGTGGGACAGGAGAGAGACCCAGTACTTC. Its translation: CASSPWDRRETQYF.

This clone was seen a few times. This rearrangement joins TRBV7-2 to TRBJ2-7; no clear D. The germline V and J ends were trimmed by 5 bases and 3 bases, with 14 bases remaining between them. The germline gives CDR1 SGHTA, CDR2 FQGNSA. This CDR3 region has 14 residues. The CDR3 nucleotides read TGTGCCAGCAGCCGACATACGCTAAACTACGAGCAGTACTTC. Translation gives CASSRHTLNYEQYF.